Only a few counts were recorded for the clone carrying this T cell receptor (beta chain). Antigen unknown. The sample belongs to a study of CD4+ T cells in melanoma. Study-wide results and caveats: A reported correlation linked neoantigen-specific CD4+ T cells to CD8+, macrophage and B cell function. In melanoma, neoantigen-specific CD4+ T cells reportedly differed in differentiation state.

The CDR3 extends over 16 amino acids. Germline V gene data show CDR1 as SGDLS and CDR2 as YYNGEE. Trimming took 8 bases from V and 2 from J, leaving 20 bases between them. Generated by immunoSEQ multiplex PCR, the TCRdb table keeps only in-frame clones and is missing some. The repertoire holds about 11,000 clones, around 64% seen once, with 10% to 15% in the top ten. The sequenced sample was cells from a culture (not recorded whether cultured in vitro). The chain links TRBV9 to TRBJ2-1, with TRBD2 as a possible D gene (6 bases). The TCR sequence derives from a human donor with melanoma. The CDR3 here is CARVLCHGGTYNEQFF. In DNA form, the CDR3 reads TGTGCCAGGGTTTTGTGTCACGGGGGTACCTACAATGAGCAGTTCTTC.